The subject of this entry is one T cell receptor beta chain. Its matching antigen is unknown. The TCR beta CDR3 regions underwent amplification using RNA transcripts as the source. First-round RT-PCR of the TCR CDR3 relied on the HTBI primer set. TCRdb called the multiplex PCR reads again in MiXCR, with one record for every CDR3 protein. The sample holds approximately 710,000 distinct CDR3 sequences, roughly 17% seen once. These data belong to a study of T cells in Graves' hyperthyroidism and ophthalmopathy. Diagnosing involved the use of clinical symptoms, serum thyroxine and TRAb, thyroid ultrasound and orbital computed tomography. The CDR3 extends over 15 amino acids. CDR1 and CDR2 (germline): MNHEY, SVGAGI. Trimming took 0 bases from V and 0 from J, leaving 6 bases between them. The study, taken as a whole, reports: Most expanded thyroid clonotypes above 0.001 recurred in blood. A model of 13 V-J features distinguished ophthalmopathy from stable hyperthyroidism.

This chain joins TRBV6-5 and TRBJ1-5, with D hard to call. Input material: blood. The clonotype comes from a man in his fifties with Graves' hyperthyroidism. This CDR3 reads CASSYSRYSNQPQHF. In DNA form, the CDR3 reads TGTGCCAGCAGTTACTCGAGGTATAGCAATCAGCCCCAGCATTTT.